The clone carrying this TCR beta chain was found a few times. Its antigen is undetermined. The CDR3 contains 13 residues. Germline assignment: CDR1 SGHTA and CDR2 FQGNSA. V lost 1 base, J lost 6 bases, and 9 bases lay in between. The entirety of the isolated RNA underwent reverse transcription, so expressed TCRB transcripts were sequenced. The table came from immunoSEQ multiplex PCR; TCRdb's copy has only in-frame clones and leaves some out. The profile shows more than 250,000 clones, more than 13% of them singletons. These data come from a study of beta chain features in type 1 diabetes. Study-level points and caveats: TCRB CDR3 length was moderately but significantly reduced in all four CD4+ subsets of Type 1 diabetes patients.

The receptor was isolated from a man under 40 with type 1 diabetes. Specimen: naive CD4+ T cells from blood. The chain is built from TRBV7-2 and TRBJ1-2, with D maybe TRBD1 (5 bases). CDR3 bases: TGTGCCAGCAGCTTAGGATGGGGGGATGGCTACACCTTC. It translates to CASSLGWGDGYTF.